This T cell receptor (beta chain) was sequenced during a study of early T cells in non-severe SARS-CoV-2 infection. Study-wide background: Sequencing of bulk RNA from unsorted whole blood was done, without chain pairing. Whole-study results and caveats: Comparison of clonotypes with VDJdb favored anti-spike CD8 responses while missing private and CD4 specificities.

cDNA molecules, individually, were tagged with unique molecular identifiers. TCRdb re-analysed the 5' RACE reads in MiXCR, keeping a single row per CDR3 protein. The sample consists of tens of thousands of distinct CDR3 sequences, 4.5% to 7.5% of them appearing once. V shed 3 bases, J shed 8 bases, and the junction held 12 bases outside the gene matches. CDR1 LGHNA and CDR2 YSLEER come from the germline V gene. The CDR3 is 15 residues long. This clonotype showed up just a few times. As yet, its antigen is unknown. The V and J genes are TRBV4-3 and TRBJ1-2; 7 nucleotides line up with TRBD1. The sample comprised whole blood. The TCR comes from an adult who was a healthcare worker with PCR-confirmed SARS-CoV-2 infection or an uninfected control (not recorded which). This chain's CDR3 is CASSQTRQGALGYTF. The CDR3 region has the DNA TGCGCCAGCAGCCAGACCCGACAGGGTGCGCTGGGCTACACCTTC.